The entry below gives a single TCR beta chain sequence along with its context. Its antigen is still unknown. Within one base of it there is no much larger clone, and no base qualities were kept. TCRbeta CDR3 regions were amplified from genomic DNA by means of the immunoSEQ Assay, a bias-controlled multiplex PCR. Turning to the authors' computational methods: The number of nucleated cells in each sample was estimated from the amplification of reference gene primers within the assay. Sequence reads were collapsed and filtered to measure the absolute abundance of every unique TCRbeta CDR3 rearrangement. For each sample, productive Simpson clonality was calculated as the square root of Simpson's diversity index over productive rearrangements. The immuneACCESS repertoire file appears here via TCRdb, limited to in-frame rearrangements. These files lack a portion of the clones; in checked studies, under half of the deficit traces to unresolved V genes, and the cause of the others is not known. Clonal size and the V and J genes are those of that table, whereas D and trimming came from the DNA. Counted in this sample were under 300,000 clones; about nine tenths of them appeared once. Clones ranked in the top ten supply 0.94% of the sample.

The record originates from a study of blood T cell repertoires in COVID-19 (dated by TCRdb to about 2020). Context from the whole study: Samples from collaborators originated in the United States, Italy and Spain and spanned both the acute and convalescent phases of COVID-19. The prospective study material was composed of cDNA or gDNA derived from T cells, B-cell-depleted T cells, or PBMCs. Deeply sampled blood TCRbeta repertoires from subjects exposed to, actively infected with, or recovered from COVID-19 were included in the dataset. The repertoires were made available in a free public database intended to serve as a resource for research on the immune response to SARS-CoV-2. The samples were drawn from the first 160 participants of the ongoing ImmuneRACE study and from 1,254 subjects provided by 6 global collaborators. Nearly every sample came with metadata listing a de-identified subject ID, COVID-19 status, age in years and sex. Where HLA class I and class II types were available, the types were taken from metadata supplied by the sample provider, not from assay-based typing. On the study overall, not on this receptor specifically: Clinical and demographic metadata were provided uncurated, with the amount varying by source and participant.

A second Seattle source provided samples from volunteer blood donors who had recovered from COVID-19. Whole blood was collected in K2EDTA tubes by collaborating institutions according to the institutions' own protocols. For TCRbeta analysis, collaborator samples were shipped as frozen whole blood, as isolated PBMCs, or as DNA extracted from either sample type. CDR1 GTSNPN and CDR2 SVGIG are derived from the germline V gene (reference sequence). The CDR3 contains 14 residues, cysteine and phenylalanine counted. The sequence is cut down to CDR3 DNA, 42 bases in frame from base 1. From V the trimming removes 7 bases and from J it removes 2 bases, while the gene matches leave 6 bases of the junction unaccounted for.

This TCR was recovered from a woman in her forties who had recovered from COVID-19. The rearrangement joined TRBV30 to TRBJ1-4; 8 middle bases align to TRBD1. Sequencing was performed on peripheral blood. The CDR3 protein sequence reads: CAYRQGPTNEKLFF. DNA sequence: TGTGCCTATCGACAGGGGCCGACTAATGAAAAACTGTTTTTT.